This T cell receptor beta chain was recovered during a study of T cells in Graves' hyperthyroidism and ophthalmopathy. Whole-study findings and limits: Blood also held most thyroid clonotypes expanded beyond 0.001.

The CDR3 has 14 residues. Trimming shortened V by 6 bases and J by 1 base, and 12 bases separated the two germline ends. Per the germline V gene, CDR1 is LGHDT and CDR2 is YNNKEL (reference sequence). Points on this clonotype: Its antigen remains unknown.

TCR beta CDR3 regions were amplified from RNA transcripts. First-round RT-PCR with HTBI primers amplified the TCR CDR3 region. TCRdb processed the multiplex PCR reads anew with MiXCR; each CDR3 protein has one entry. Of 300,000 to 450,000 distinct CDR3 sequences in the sample, roughly 14% were seen once. Specimen: blood. This TCR was recovered from a woman in her sixties with Graves' hyperthyroidism. This chain connects TRBV3-1 to TRBJ1-1; TRBD1 might be the D (6 bases). CDR3 DNA sequence: TGTGCCAGCAGGTCCCCAGGGGAGAACACTGAAGCTTTCTTT. Translation: CASRSPGENTEAFF.